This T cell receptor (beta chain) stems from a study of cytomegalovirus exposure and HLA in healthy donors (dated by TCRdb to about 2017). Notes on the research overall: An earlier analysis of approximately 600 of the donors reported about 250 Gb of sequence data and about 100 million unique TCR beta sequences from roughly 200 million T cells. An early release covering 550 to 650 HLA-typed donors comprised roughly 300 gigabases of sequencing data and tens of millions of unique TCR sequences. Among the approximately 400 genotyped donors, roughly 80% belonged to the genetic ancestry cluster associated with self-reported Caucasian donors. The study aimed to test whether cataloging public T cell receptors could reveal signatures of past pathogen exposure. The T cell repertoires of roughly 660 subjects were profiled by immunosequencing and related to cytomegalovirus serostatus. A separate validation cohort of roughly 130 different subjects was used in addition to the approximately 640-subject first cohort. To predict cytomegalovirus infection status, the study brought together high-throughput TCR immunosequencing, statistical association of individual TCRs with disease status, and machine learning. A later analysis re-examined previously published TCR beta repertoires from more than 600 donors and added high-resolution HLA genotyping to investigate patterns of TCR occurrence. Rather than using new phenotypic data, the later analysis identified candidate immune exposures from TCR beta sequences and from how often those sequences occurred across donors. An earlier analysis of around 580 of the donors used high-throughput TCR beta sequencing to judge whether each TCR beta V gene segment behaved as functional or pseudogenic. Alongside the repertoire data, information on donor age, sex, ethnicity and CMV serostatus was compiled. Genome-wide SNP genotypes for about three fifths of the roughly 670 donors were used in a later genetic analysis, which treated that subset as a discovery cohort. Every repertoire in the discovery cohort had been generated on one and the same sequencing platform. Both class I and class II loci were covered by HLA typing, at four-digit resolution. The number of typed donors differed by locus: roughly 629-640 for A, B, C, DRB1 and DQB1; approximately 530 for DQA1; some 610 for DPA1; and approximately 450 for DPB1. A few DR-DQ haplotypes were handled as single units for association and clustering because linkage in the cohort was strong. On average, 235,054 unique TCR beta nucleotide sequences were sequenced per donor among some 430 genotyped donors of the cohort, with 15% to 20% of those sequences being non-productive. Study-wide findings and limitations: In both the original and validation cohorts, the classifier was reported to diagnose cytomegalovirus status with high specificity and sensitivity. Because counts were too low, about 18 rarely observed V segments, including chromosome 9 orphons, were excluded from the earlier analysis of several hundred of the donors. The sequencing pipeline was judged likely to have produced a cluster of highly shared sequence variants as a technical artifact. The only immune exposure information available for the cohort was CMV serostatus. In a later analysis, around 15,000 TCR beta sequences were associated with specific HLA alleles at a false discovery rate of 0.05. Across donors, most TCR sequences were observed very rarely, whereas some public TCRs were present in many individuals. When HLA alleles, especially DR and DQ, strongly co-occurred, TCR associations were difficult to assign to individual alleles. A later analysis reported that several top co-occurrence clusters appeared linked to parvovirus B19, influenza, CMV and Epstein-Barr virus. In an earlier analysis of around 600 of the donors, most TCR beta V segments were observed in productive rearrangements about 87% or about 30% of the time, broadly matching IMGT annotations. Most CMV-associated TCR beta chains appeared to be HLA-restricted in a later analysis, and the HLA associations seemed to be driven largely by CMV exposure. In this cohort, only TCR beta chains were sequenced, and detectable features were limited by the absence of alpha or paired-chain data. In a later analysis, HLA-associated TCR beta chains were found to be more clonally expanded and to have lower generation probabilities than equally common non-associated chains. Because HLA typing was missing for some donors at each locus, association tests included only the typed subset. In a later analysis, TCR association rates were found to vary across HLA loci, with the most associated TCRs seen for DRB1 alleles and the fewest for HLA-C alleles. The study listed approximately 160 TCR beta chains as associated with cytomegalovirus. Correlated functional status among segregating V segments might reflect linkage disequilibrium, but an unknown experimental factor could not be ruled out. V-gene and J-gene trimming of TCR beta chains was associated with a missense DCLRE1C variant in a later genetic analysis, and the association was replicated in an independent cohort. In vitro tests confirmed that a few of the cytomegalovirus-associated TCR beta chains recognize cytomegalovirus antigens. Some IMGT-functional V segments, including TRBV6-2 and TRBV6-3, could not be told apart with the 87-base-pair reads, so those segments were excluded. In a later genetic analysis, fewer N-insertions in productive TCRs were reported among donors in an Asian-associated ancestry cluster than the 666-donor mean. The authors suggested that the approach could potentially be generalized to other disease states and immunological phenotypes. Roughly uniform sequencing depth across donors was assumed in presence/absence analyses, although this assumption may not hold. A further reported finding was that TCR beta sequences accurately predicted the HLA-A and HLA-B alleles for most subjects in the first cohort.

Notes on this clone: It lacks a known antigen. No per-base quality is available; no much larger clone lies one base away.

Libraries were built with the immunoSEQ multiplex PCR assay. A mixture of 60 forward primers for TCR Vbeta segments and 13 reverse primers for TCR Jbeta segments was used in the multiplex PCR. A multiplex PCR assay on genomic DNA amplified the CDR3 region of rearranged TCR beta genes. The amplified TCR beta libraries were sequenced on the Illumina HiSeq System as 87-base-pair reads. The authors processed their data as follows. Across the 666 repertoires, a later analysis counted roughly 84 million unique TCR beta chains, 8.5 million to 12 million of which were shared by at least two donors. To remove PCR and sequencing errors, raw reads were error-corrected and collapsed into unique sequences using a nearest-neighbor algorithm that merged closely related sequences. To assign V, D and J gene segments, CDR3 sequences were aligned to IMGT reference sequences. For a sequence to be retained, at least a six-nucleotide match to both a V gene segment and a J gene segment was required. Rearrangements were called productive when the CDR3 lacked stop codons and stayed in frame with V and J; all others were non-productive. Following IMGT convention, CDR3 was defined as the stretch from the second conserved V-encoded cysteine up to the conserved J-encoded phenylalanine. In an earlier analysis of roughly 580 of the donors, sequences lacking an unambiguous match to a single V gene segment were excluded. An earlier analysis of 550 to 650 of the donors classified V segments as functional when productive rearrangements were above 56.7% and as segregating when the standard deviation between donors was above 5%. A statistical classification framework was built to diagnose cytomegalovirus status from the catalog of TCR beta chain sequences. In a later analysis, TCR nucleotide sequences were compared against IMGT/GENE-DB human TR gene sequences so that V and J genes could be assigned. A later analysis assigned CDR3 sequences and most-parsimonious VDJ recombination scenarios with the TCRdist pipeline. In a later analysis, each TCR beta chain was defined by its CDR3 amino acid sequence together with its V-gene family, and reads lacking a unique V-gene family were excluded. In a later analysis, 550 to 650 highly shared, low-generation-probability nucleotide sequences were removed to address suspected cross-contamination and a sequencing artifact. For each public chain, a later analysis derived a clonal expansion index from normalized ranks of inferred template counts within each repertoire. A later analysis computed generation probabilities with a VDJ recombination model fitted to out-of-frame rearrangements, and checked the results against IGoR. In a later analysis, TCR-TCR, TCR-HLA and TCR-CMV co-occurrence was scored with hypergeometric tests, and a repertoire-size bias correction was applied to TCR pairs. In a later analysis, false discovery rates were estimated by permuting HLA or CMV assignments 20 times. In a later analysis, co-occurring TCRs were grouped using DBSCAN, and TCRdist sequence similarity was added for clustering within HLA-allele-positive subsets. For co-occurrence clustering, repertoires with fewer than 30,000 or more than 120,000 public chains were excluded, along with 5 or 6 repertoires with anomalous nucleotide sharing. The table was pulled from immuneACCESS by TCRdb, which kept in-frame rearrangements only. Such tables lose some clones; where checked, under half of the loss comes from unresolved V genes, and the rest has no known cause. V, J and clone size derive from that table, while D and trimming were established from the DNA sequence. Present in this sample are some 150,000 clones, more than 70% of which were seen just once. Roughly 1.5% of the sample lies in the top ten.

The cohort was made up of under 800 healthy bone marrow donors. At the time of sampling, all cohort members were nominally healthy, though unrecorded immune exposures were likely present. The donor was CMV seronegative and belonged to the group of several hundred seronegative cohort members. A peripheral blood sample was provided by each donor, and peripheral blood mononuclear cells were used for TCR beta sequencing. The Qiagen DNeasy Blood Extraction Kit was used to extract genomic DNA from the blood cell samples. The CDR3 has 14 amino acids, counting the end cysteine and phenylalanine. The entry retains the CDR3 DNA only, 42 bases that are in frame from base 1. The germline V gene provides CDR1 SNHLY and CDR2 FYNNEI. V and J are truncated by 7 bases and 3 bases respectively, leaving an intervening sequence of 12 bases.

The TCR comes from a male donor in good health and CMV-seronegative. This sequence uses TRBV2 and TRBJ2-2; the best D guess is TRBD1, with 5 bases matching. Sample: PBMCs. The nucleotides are TGTGCCAGCAACCCCCAGGGTTACACCGGGGAGCTGTTTTTT. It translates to CASNPQGYTGELFF.